Listed below are T cell receptor beta chains from one sample, sequenced in a study of cytomegalovirus exposure and HLA in healthy donors. The method was immunoSEQ multiplex PCR; TCRdb's version includes in-frame clones alone and lacks a portion of them. The top ten hold 2.5% to 3.5% of the sample, which has under 80,000 clones, roughly 95% seen once. Material for sequencing was PBMCs. The receptor set was obtained from a woman aged 18-29 years in good health and CMV-seropositive. Each CDR3 is given with its conserved first and last residue. The D gene is left open where the match is weak. Only some rows state a clone size, as once, few, many or a class for expanded clones.

V	D	J	size	DNA	CDR3
TRBV2	TRBD2	TRBJ2-1	NA	TGTGCCAGCAGTGACCTAGCGGACTTACAGTTCTTC	CASSDLADLQFF
TRBV5-4	TRBD2	TRBJ2-2	NA	TGTGCCAGCAGCCCCGGGCTAGCGGGAGGCACCGGGGAGCTGTTTTTT	CASSPGLAGGTGELFF
TRBV7-9	NA	TRBJ1-3	NA	TGTGCCAGCAGCCCTTCCTGGACTGGCTCTGGAAACACCATATATTTT	CASSPSWTGSGNTIYF
TRBV9	NA	TRBJ2-1	NA	TGTGCCAGCAGCGCCCGCGGCAATGAGCAGTTCTTC	CASSARGNEQFF
TRBV4-2	TRBD2	TRBJ2-1	NA	TGTGCCAGCAGCCAAGACGACAGCGGGGGGCTTCCTTACAATGAGCAGTTCTTC	CASSQDDSGGLPYNEQFF
TRBV10-3	NA	TRBJ1-6	NA	TGTGCCATCAGTCCAGAAGTAAATTCACCCCTCCACTTT	CAISPEVNSPLHF
TRBV11-3	NA	TRBJ1-1	NA	TGTGCCAGCAGCTCTTTTGGGGCAGACGAAGCTTTCTTT	CASSSFGADEAFF
TRBV6-1	TRBD1	TRBJ1-3	NA	TGTGCCAGCAGTGAAAGGTGGCAGGGGGCAGGAAACACCATATATTTT	CASSERWQGAGNTIYF
TRBV28	TRBD1	TRBJ2-1	NA	TGTGCCAGCAGTTTAGGGACAGTATTATACAATGAGCAGTTCTTC	CASSLGTVLYNEQFF
TRBV5-1	NA	TRBJ1-4	NA	TGCGCCAGCAGAGCGGCGGACAGATCTACAACTAATGAAAAACTGTTTTTT	CASRAADRSTTNEKLFF
TRBV11-2	TRBD1	TRBJ1-1	NA	TGTGCCAGCAGCTTCACAGGGGGCAACACTGAAGCTTTCTTT	CASSFTGGNTEAFF
TRBV9	TRBD2	TRBJ2-1	NA	TGTGCCAGCAGCGTAGGGCGAGCGGGAGTAGTAAATGAGCAGTTCTTC	CASSVGRAGVVNEQFF
TRBV9	TRBD1	TRBJ1-4	once	TGTGCCAGCAGCGTAGCTACAGGGGGAGGTGAAAAACTGTTTTTT	CASSVATGGGEKLFF
TRBV7-9	NA	TRBJ2-4	few	TGTGCCAGCAGCTTAGAACAGAGCATTCAGTACTTC	CASSLEQSIQYF
TRBV4-1	NA	TRBJ2-6	NA	TGCGCCAGCAGCCAATACAGGGCTGGGGCCAACGTCCTGACTTTC	CASSQYRAGANVLTF